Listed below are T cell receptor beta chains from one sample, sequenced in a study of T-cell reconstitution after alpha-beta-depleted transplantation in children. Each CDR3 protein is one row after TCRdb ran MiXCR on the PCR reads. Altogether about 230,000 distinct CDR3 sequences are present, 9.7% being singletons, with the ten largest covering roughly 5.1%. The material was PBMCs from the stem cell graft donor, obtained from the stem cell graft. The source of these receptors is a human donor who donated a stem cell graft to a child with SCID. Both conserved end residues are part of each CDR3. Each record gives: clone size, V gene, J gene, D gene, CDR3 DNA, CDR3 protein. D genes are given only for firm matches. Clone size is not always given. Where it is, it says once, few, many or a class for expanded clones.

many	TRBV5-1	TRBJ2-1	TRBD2	TGCGCCAGCAGCTTGGTGGGCAGCCCTGGCGGGGGTACCTACAATGAGCAGTTCTTC	CASSLVGSPGGGTYNEQFF
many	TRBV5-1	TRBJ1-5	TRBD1	TGCGCCAGCAGCTTGACAGGGGCGGGTCAGCCCCAGCATTTT	CASSLTGAGQPQHF
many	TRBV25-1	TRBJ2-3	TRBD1	TGTGCCAGCAGTTACGGGACAGGGACAGATACGCAGTATTTT	CASSYGTGTDTQYF
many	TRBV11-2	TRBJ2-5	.	TGTGCCAGCAGCTTGCCGGGACACCGATTCCAAGAGACCCAGTACTTC	CASSLPGHRFQETQYF
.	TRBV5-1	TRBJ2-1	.	TGCGCCAGCAGCCCAACAGGGACTAACGCCTACAATGAGCAGTTCTTC	CASSPTGTNAYNEQFF
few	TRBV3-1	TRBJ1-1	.	TGTGCCAGCAGCCAAGATCCGCGAGGGGCCACTGAAGCTTTCTTT	CASSQDPRGATEAFF
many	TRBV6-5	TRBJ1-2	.	TGTGCCAGCAGTTACTCTCTCGGCAGGGGTATCACCTTC	CASSYSLGRGITF
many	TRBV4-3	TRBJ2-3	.	TGCGCCAGCAGCCAAGAAGCGCTCCGCACAGATACGCAGTATTTT	CASSQEALRTDTQYF
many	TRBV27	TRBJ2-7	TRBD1	TGTGCCAGCAGTTCTAAATACGGACAGGGGCAGTACTTC	CASSSKYGQGQYF
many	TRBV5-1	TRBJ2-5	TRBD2	TGCGCCAGCAGCTTGGGATGGGGAGGGCAAGAGACCCAGTACTTC	CASSLGWGGQETQYF